Following are 26 T cell receptor beta chains from one sample sequenced in a study of cytomegalovirus exposure and HLA in healthy donors (dated by TCRdb to about 2017). Library creation used the immunoSEQ multiplex PCR assay. TCRdb limited this immuneACCESS table to in-frame rearrangements with V and J called. A share of clones is missing; checked studies link under half to unresolved V genes, and the rest is unexplained. Across this sample there are roughly 250,000 clones, with approximately 86% seen only once. 0.95% to 1.5% of the sample lies in the top ten. The specimen sequenced was PBMCs. The receptor source for this set is a woman in her twenties or thirties in good health and CMV-seropositive.

This chain uses TRBV7-9 with TRBJ2-5, with a tentative D call TRBD1 (6 bases). The CDR3 sequence is 15 residues long. The germline CDR1 and CDR2 sequences are SEHNR and FQNEAQ (reference sequence). V lost 5 bases to trimming and J lost 1 base, with 14 bases between them. The CDR3 sequence: CASSSQGRGQETQYF. Written as DNA, the CDR3 is TGTGCCAGCAGCAGCCAGGGGAGAGGCCAAGAGACCCAGTACTTC. Together with reference TRBV7-9 and TRBJ2-5, the CDR3 gives the full variable domain: DTGVSQNPRHKITKRGQNVTFRCDPISEHNRLYWYRQTLGQGPEFLTYFQNEAQLEKSRLLSDRFSAERPKGSFSTLEIQRTEQGDSAMYLCASSSQGRGQETQYFGPGTRLLVL.

The CDR3 DNA reads as TGTGCCAGCAGTTTTATCTACGGTACAGGGGCCTCCGAGCAGTACTTC. Translated, it gives CASSFIYGTGASEQYF. The rearrangement links TRBV27 to TRBJ2-7, with 7 nucleotides matching TRBD1. V shed 3 bases, J shed 6 bases, and the junction held 14 bases outside the gene matches. There are 16 residues in the CDR3. Per the germline V gene, CDR1 is MNHEY and CDR2 is SMNVEV (reference sequence).

V is TRBV11-2 and J is TRBJ2-3; a weak D match, TRBD2 (6 bases). Germline V gives CDR1 SGHAT, CDR2 FQNNGV. V lost 1 base and J 0 bases, leaving 11 bases between the germline ends. CDR3 length: 16 residues. CDR3 DNA: TGTGCCAGCAGCTTAGGTACGGGGACTAGCACAGATACGCAGTATTTT. This gives the protein CASSLGTGTSTDTQYF.

The chain combines TRBV6-6 with TRBJ2-2, with 8 bases aligning to TRBD1. The CDR3 loop spans 16 amino acids. Germline V gene sequence: CDR1 MNHNY, CDR2 SVGAGI (reference sequence). The trim removed 8 bases at V and 4 bases at J, leaving 12 bases unmatched. CDR3 DNA: TGTGCCAGCCGGGACAGGCTACCACAGAGCACCGGGGAGCTGTTTTTT. This gives the protein CASRDRLPQSTGELFF.

In DNA form, the CDR3 reads TGTGCCAGCAGTTTATCTAGGCCCACCGGGGAGCTGTTTTTT. Translated: CASSLSRPTGELFF. The rearrangement links TRBV28 to TRBJ2-2; D is undetermined. The CDR3 extends over 14 amino acids. The V gene lost 1 base and the J gene lost 4 bases, with 7 bases spanning the gap. CDR1 is MDHEN, CDR2 SYDVKM, per germline.

The chain links TRBV28 to TRBJ2-1, with 10 bases aligning to TRBD1. Germline lookup yields CDR1 MDHEN and CDR2 SYDVKM. This CDR3 has 17 amino acids. Losses at the gene ends were 2 bases for V and 9 bases for J; bases not matched to a gene: 13. The CDR3 DNA reads as TGTGCCAGCAGTTTACTAGGGGACAGGGGTCCGGGTGGTGAGCAGTTCTTC. Translation gives CASSLLGDRGPGGEQFF.

V usage is TRBV5-1 and J usage is TRBJ1-4, with D perhaps TRBD1 (5 bases). The CDR3 is 13 amino acids. The germline V gene encodes CDR1 SGHRS and CDR2 YFSETQ. V was cut by 5 bases and J by 8 bases, with 13 bases left in between. CDR3 DNA sequence: TGCGCCAGCAGTCTGGGTCAGGGCGAAAAACTGTTTTTT. It yields the protein CASSLGQGEKLFF.

The rearrangement uses TRBV6-6 and TRBJ2-2, with 8 bases identical to TRBD2. The CDR3 has 16 residues. With V trimmed by 10 bases and J by 4 bases, 14 bases remained unmatched. Germline assignment: CDR1 MNHNY and CDR2 SVGAGI (reference sequence). CDR3 in amino acids: CATRPGLAGPTGELFF. CDR3 DNA: TGTGCCACTCGACCAGGGCTAGCGGGCCCCACCGGGGAGCTGTTTTTT.

This clone has a single count. V usage is TRBV18 and J usage is TRBJ2-1; TRBD2 agrees at 8 bases. V lost 10 bases and J lost 4; bases outside the gene matches: 9. CDR3 length equals 14 residues. CDR1 KGHSH and CDR2 LQKENI come from the germline V gene. CDR3 sequence (DNA): TGTGCCACCAGTACTAGCGGCCCTTACAATGAGCAGTTCTTC. It codes for CATSTSGPYNEQFF.

This clone was observed a few times. This chain uses TRBV11-2 with TRBJ1-3; no definite D call. V was pared by 3 bases and J by 8 bases, with 8 bases between. This CDR3 has 12 residues. Germline V lookup: CDR1 SGHAT, CDR2 FQNNGV. CDR3 bases: TGTGCCAGCAGCTTTGCGGAAGACACCATATATTTT. Translation: CASSFAEDTIYF.

The rearrangement links TRBV27 to TRBJ2-3; 8 positions match TRBD2. The length of the CDR3 is 16 residues. Trimming at V came to 4 bases and at J to 0 bases, leaving 6 bases not matched to a gene. Per the germline V gene, CDR1 is MNHEY and CDR2 is SMNVEV (reference sequence). The CDR3 region is CASSSGSGSSTDTQYF. The DNA of the CDR3 is TGTGCCAGCAGTTCCGGAAGCGGGAGTAGCACAGATACGCAGTATTTT.

This CDR3 is CAWRIRGLAGRYEQYF. CDR3 nucleotide sequence: TGTGCCTGGAGAATTAGGGGACTAGCAGGCCGCTACGAGCAGTACTTC. The chain employs TRBV30 and TRBJ2-7; TRBD2 agrees at 9 bases. The CDR3 totals 16 residues. Germline CDR1 reads GTSNPN; CDR2 reads SVGIG (reference sequence). Trimming at V came to 3 bases and at J to 3 bases, leaving 12 bases not matched to a gene.

The V gene is TRBV18, the J gene TRBJ2-5; D is possibly TRBD1 (5 bases). Germline assignment: CDR1 KGHSH and CDR2 LQKENI. Trimming shortened V by 2 bases and J by 5 bases, and 15 bases separated the two germline ends. CDR3 length: 15 residues. The CDR3 DNA reads as TGTGCCAGCTCACCAACGGTTCGCAGGGCTGAGACCCAGTACTTC. Its protein is CASSPTVRRAETQYF.

A single count supports this clone. This chain uses TRBV10-3 with TRBJ2-7; 7 nucleotides match TRBD1. This CDR3 has 12 amino acids. J gave up 7 bases and V 0 bases, and 0 bases lay outside the gene matches. Germline V CDR1 and CDR2: ENHRY, SYGVKD. The CDR3: CAISESQGEQYF. DNA for the CDR3: TGTGCCATCAGTGAGTCACAGGGGGAGCAGTACTTC.

A note on this clone: Other DNA sequences from this sample encode an identical CDR3 as well. The genes are TRBV2 and TRBJ1-1, with 8 bases matching TRBD1. V shed 5 bases, J shed 1 base, and the junction held 3 bases outside the gene matches. The length of the CDR3 is 14 residues. Germline CDR1 reads SNHLY; CDR2 reads FYNNEI. The CDR3, as DNA: TGTGCCAGCAGTTTTGACAGGGGGAACACTGAAGCTTTCTTT. Translation gives CASSFDRGNTEAFF.

This chain uses TRBV11-1 with TRBJ2-3; D unclear. The V end lost 5 bases, the J end lost 11 bases, and 23 bases lay between the germline ends. CDR3 size: 15 residues. CDR1 is SGHAT, CDR2 FQDESV, per germline (reference sequence). Here the CDR3 DNA reads TGTGCCAGCAGCGTATCTCACGCCAGCGCCAAGGAGCAGTATTTT. It yields the protein CASSVSHASAKEQYF.

V is TRBV27 and J is TRBJ2-1, with 12 bases identical to TRBD2. V gave up 3 bases and J gave up 7 bases; unmatched junction bases: 10. The CDR3 length is 17 residues. Germline values: CDR1 MNHEY, CDR2 SMNVEV (reference sequence). CDR3 in amino acids: CASSLRRLAGADNEQFF. The CDR3 DNA follows: TGTGCCAGCAGTTTGCGAAGACTAGCGGGAGCTGATAATGAGCAGTTCTTC.

The rearrangement links TRBV30 to TRBJ1-5; TRBD1 aligns across 9 bases. The germline V gene encodes CDR1 GTSNPN and CDR2 SVGIG (reference sequence). The CDR3 runs 12 residues. After removal of 2 bases from V and 16 bases from J, the junction contained 9 bases not matched to a gene. The CDR3 loop reads CAWSLPGQGVHF. CDR3 nucleotide sequence: TGTGCCTGGAGTCTACCGGGACAGGGCGTTCATTTT.

The chain combines TRBV27 with TRBJ2-7; 9 bases map to TRBD1. The CDR3 is 15 residues long. The germline gives CDR1 MNHEY, CDR2 SMNVEV (reference sequence). With 2 bases clipped from V and 6 bases from J, the junction kept 8 bases outside the gene matches. CDR3 bases: TGTGCCAGCAGTTTACTCCCGGGACAGGGTGGCGAGCAGTACTTC. Translated, it gives CASSLLPGQGGEQYF.

The chain employs TRBV7-9 and TRBJ2-7, with D hard to call. V lost 2 bases and J lost 2, with 10 bases in between. CDR1 is SEHNR, CDR2 FQNEAQ, per germline (reference sequence). The CDR3 extends over 14 amino acids. The CDR3 region is CASSLKYRPYEQYF. CDR3 coding DNA: TGTGCCAGCAGCTTAAAGTACAGACCCTACGAGCAGTACTTC.

The CDR3 region has the DNA TGTGCCAGCAGTCACACAGATACGCAGTATTTT. Its protein is CASSHTDTQYF. The genes are TRBV27 and TRBJ2-3; the D is unclear. The CDR3 consists of 11 residues. Germline values: CDR1 MNHEY, CDR2 SMNVEV (reference sequence). V lost 5 bases, J lost 2 bases, and 2 bases lay in between.

In this sample, this clone turned up once. The rearrangement uses TRBV5-5 and TRBJ2-7; D gene unclear. Between the trimmed V and J ends, which lost 0 bases and 2 bases, there was a span of 6 bases. The CDR3 is made up of 13 amino acids. Germline V gives CDR1 SGHKS, CDR2 YYEKEE (reference sequence). The CDR3 here is CASSLGLTYEQYF. CDR3 in DNA: TGTGCCAGCAGCTTGGGGCTGACCTACGAGCAGTACTTC.

CDR3: CSVRGISYEQYF. The CDR3, as DNA: TGCAGCGTTCGGGGTATCTCCTACGAGCAGTACTTC. The V and J genes are TRBV29-1 and TRBJ2-7, with D possibly being TRBD2 (5 bases). The CDR3 contains 12 residues. Per germline, CDR1 SQVTM and CDR2 ANQGSEA. Trimming pared 5 bases from V and 0 bases from J, leaving 8 bases between.

DNA for the CDR3: TGTGCCTGGACATCGGACATTGGGTTTATGCGAGAGACCCAGTACTTC. It is translated as CAWTSDIGFMRETQYF. The chain joins TRBV30 to TRBJ2-5; the D gene is possibly TRBD1 (5 bases). Per the germline V gene, CDR1 is GTSNPN and CDR2 is SVGIG (reference sequence). The V gene lost 4 bases and the J gene lost 4 bases, with 22 bases spanning the gap. The CDR3 runs to 16 residues.

V is TRBV10-2 and J is TRBJ1-1, with 7 bases lining up with TRBD1. This CDR3 region has 15 residues. Unmatched junction bases numbered 11, after V lost 10 bases and J lost 0 bases. Germline V gene sequence: CDR1 WSHSY, CDR2 SAAADI. CDR3 sequence: CAIRETTGMNTEAFF. CDR3 sequence (DNA): TGCGCCATCCGGGAGACGACAGGGATGAACACTGAAGCTTTCTTT.

V gene TRBV14 combines with J gene TRBJ2-1, with 9 nucleotides matching TRBD2. Germline values: CDR1 SGHDN, CDR2 FVKESK. This CDR3 has 16 amino acids. With V trimmed by 4 bases and J by 7 bases, 11 bases remained unmatched. CDR3 sequence: CASSLVAGDIRNEQFF. CDR3 coding DNA: TGTGCCAGCAGCCTAGTAGCGGGAGACATTAGGAATGAGCAGTTCTTC.